One and the same sample provided the 26 T cell receptor beta chains below, sequenced in a study of a mutant IDH1 vaccine in newly diagnosed glioma. Measured with immunoSEQ multiplex PCR; TCRdb has only the in-frame clones, and not every one. The sample records about 94,000 clones, about 90% being singletons. Antigens for these TCRs are unknown. Specified time point: week 47, end of study. The vaccine gave 300 ug of a 20-mer mutant IDH1 peptide subcutaneously per dose. This specimen consisted of PBMCs, obtained from a glioma patient whose treatment included an IDH1 peptide vaccine. These receptors were taken from a woman between 45 and 60 years old with glioma.

The table lists this clone with a count of one. Other DNA variants within this sample encode the same CDR3. The V and J genes are TRBV19 and TRBJ1-1; unclear D gene. The V gene lost 7 bases and the J gene lost 2 bases, with 11 bases spanning the gap. The germline V gene has CDR1 LNHDA and CDR2 SQIVND (reference sequence). There are 13 residues in the CDR3. This chain's CDR3 is CASTETRNTEAFF. DNA of the CDR3: TGTGCCAGTACGGAGACACGAAACACTGAAGCTTTCTTT.

The chain joins TRBV28 to TRBJ2-7; TRBD1 aligns across 7 bases. The CDR3 covers 14 residues. The junction had 8 bases not matched to a gene; V was cut back by 2 bases and J by 7 bases. Germline V gene data show CDR1 as MDHEN and CDR2 as SYDVKM. CDR3 loop: CASSLPGGNYEQYF. The CDR3, as DNA: TGTGCCAGCAGTTTACCAGGGGGTAACTATGAGCAGTACTTC.

The rearrangement joins TRBV15 to TRBJ2-3; no clear D gene. Per germline, CDR1 LNHNV and CDR2 YYDKDF (reference sequence). The CDR3 contains 11 residues. Between the trimmed V and J ends, which lost 6 bases and 4 bases, there was a span of 5 bases. CDR3 amino acids: CATRSSDTQYF. The DNA for the CDR3 is TGTGCCACCAGGTCTTCAGATACGCAGTATTTT.

Only one count was recorded for this clone. This chain joins TRBV27 and TRBJ1-4; D ambiguous. V was shortened by 3 bases and J by 3 bases, with 8 bases between the two germline ends. This CDR3 has 14 residues. Germline CDR1 and CDR2: MNHEY and SMNVEV (reference sequence). The DNA for the CDR3 is TGTGCCAGCAGTTTTGGCGGACCTAATGAAAAACTGTTTTTT. Its translation is CASSFGGPNEKLFF.

Only one count was recorded for this clone. The V gene is TRBV29-1, the J gene TRBJ1-2; TRBD1 is a possible D gene (5 bases). This CDR3 is 11 amino acids long. In germline, CDR1 is SQVTM, CDR2 ANQGSEA. The V end lost 7 bases, the J end lost 8 bases, and 14 bases lay between the germline ends. The CDR3 spells CSDGTEGGYTF. The CDR3 DNA is TGCAGCGACGGGACCGAGGGAGGCTACACCTTC.

V gene TRBV4-1 combines with J gene TRBJ2-1; TRBD2 matches 12 bases. From germline, CDR1 is MGHRA and CDR2 YSYEKL. With V trimmed by 4 bases and J by 5 bases, 12 bases remained unmatched. The CDR3 runs 18 residues. This chain's CDR3 is CASSLRLAGAIGNNEQFF. For the CDR3, the DNA is TGCGCCAGCAGCCTAAGACTAGCGGGAGCCATAGGAAACAATGAGCAGTTCTTC.

The rearrangement uses TRBV9 and TRBJ2-7; 12 bases fit TRBD2. The CDR3 contains 16 residues. The V and J ends lost 4 bases and 3 bases, in that order; junction bases with no gene match: 8. Germline CDR1 SGDLS, CDR2 YYNGEE. CDR3 residues: CASSPGTSGPFYEQYF. The CDR3 DNA reads as TGTGCCAGCAGCCCCGGGACTAGCGGGCCATTCTACGAGCAGTACTTC.

The V gene is TRBV10-3, the J gene TRBJ2-5; the D call may be TRBD1 or TRBD2 (5 bases each). Trimming cost V 4 bases and J 1 base, with 13 bases left between them. The V gene's germline CDR1 is ENHRY and CDR2 SYGVKD. The CDR3 spans 15 residues. CDR3 nucleotides: TGTGCCATCAGTGTGGGCCAGGGAGCCCAAGAGACCCAGTACTTC. Translation: CAISVGQGAQETQYF.

As DNA, the CDR3 is TGTGCCAGCAGCCCTGAGCGGGAGCCGGGGAATGAGCAGTTCTTC. The encoded protein is CASSPEREPGNEQFF. This chain uses TRBV9 with TRBJ2-1; 8 bases are shared with TRBD2. Losses at the gene ends were 4 bases for V and 7 bases for J; bases not matched to a gene: 10. The length of the CDR3 is 15 residues. Looked up from germline, CDR1 is SGDLS and CDR2 is YYNGEE. Full variable domain (remainder filled in from reference TRBV9 and TRBJ2-1): DSGVTQTPKHLITATGQRVTLRCSPRSGDLSVYWYQQSLDQGLQFLIQYYNGEERAKGNILERFSAQQFPDLHSELNLSSLELGDSALYFCASSPEREPGNEQFFGPGTRLTVL.

This chain links TRBV21-1 with TRBJ2-2; the table's TRBD1 call for D was not verified on the DNA. TRBV21-1 has pseudogene status. The CDR3 has 8 residues. Written as DNA, the CDR3 is TGTGCCAGCAGCGCACAGATTTTT. This sequence encodes CASSAQIF.

This clone has a single count. V and J are TRBV9 and TRBJ2-3; D assignment may be TRBD1 or TRBD2 (5 bases each). Germline V gene data show CDR1 as SGDLS and CDR2 as YYNGEE. CDR3 length equals 16 residues. V was clipped by 0 bases and J by 2 bases, with 13 bases between them. CDR3 coding DNA: TGTGCCAGCAGCGTAGTAGGGGACGGTATCACAGATACGCAGTATTTT. Protein product: CASSVVGDGITDTQYF.

This clone was picked up a small number of times. V gene TRBV18 combines with J gene TRBJ2-3; D may be TRBD1 (5 bases). The CDR3 totals 15 residues. CDR1 and CDR2 from the germline V gene are KGHSH and LQKENI. V lost 1 base and J 3 bases, leaving 11 bases between the germline ends. In DNA form, the CDR3 reads TGTGCCAGCTCACCACTACAGGCACGGACAGATACGCAGTATTTT. This gives the protein CASSPLQARTDTQYF.

This clone was seen a handful of times. The V and J genes are TRBV2 and TRBJ2-1; 13 nucleotides match TRBD2. Germline V gene sequence: CDR1 SNHLY, CDR2 FYNNEI. This CDR3 has 16 residues. The junction had 13 bases not matched to a gene; V was cut back by 8 bases and J by 9 bases. CDR3 coding DNA: TGTGCCAGCGGGGCTACGCGTACTAGCGGGAGGGGTGAGCAGTTCTTC. Amino acids: CASGATRTSGRGEQFF.

CDR3 sequence: CASSGGTVSSGNTIYF. The CDR3 bases are TGCGCCAGCAGCGGAGGGACCGTTAGCTCTGGAAACACCATATATTTT. The gene calls are TRBV5-1 and TRBJ1-3, with a possible D match to TRBD1 (5 bases). This CDR3 has 16 residues. The V and J ends lost 4 bases and 0 bases respectively, with 14 bases between them. Germline V gives CDR1 SGHRS, CDR2 YFSETQ.

V and J are TRBV5-1 and TRBJ2-3; possibly TRBD2 for D (5 bases). Germline lookup yields CDR1 SGHRS and CDR2 YFSETQ. The V end lost 7 bases, the J end lost 3 bases, and 12 bases lay between the germline ends. CDR3 length equals 13 residues. CDR3 sequence (DNA): TGCGCCAGCCGGCGGGCCTGGACAGATACGCAGTATTTT. This codes for CASRRAWTDTQYF.

Concerning this clone: The sample has other DNA sequences that encode this CDR3 too. V gene TRBV28 combines with J gene TRBJ1-1; possibly TRBD1 for D (6 bases). Germline CDR1 reads MDHEN; CDR2 reads SYDVKM. The CDR3 totals 13 residues. V lost 5 bases, J lost 1 base, and 8 bases lay in between. Here the CDR3 DNA reads TGTGCCAGCAGTCTAGGGGGGAACACTGAAGCTTTCTTT. It is translated as CASSLGGNTEAFF.

CDR3 DNA sequence: TGCAGCGTTGAAGTGCTGGAAGAGACCCAGTACTTC. It specifies CSVEVLEETQYF. This rearrangement joins TRBV29-1 to TRBJ2-5, with D hard to call. Germline V gene lookup returns CDR1 SQVTM and CDR2 ANQGSEA. V lost 1 base, J lost 3 bases, and 6 bases lay in between. CDR3 length: 12 amino acids.

This chain joins TRBV19 and TRBJ2-1, with TRBD2 as a possible D gene (7 bases). This CDR3 is 16 amino acids long. The germline CDR1 and CDR2 sequences are LNHDA and SQIVND (reference sequence). Trimming stripped 5 bases from V and 6 bases from J, with 20 bases between. In DNA, the CDR3 is TGTGCCAGTAGTTCCCCCCGGGCGGGGGCGCTCAATGAGCAGTTCTTC. Translated, it gives CASSSPRAGALNEQFF.

This CDR3 reads CATSRGSSGDSHTQYF. CDR3 nucleotide sequence: TGTGCCACCAGCAGAGGAAGTAGCGGGGACTCGCATACGCAGTATTTT. The chain employs TRBV15 and TRBJ2-3, with TRBD2 matching over 8 bases. This CDR3 is built from 16 residues. From germline, CDR1 is LNHNV and CDR2 YYDKDF (reference sequence). V was clipped by 1 base and J by 7 bases; unmatched bases: 10.

This sequence joins TRBV20-1 and TRBJ2-3; D gene unclear. The CDR3 extends over 11 amino acids. The V end was cut by 0 bases, the J end by 5 bases, with 3 bases between. The V gene's germline CDR1 is DFQATT and CDR2 SNEGSKA (reference sequence). CDR3 DNA: TGCAGTGCTAGAGATCTAGATACGCAGTATTTT. Its protein is CSARDLDTQYF.

The chain employs TRBV7-9 and TRBJ1-2; D gene unclear. Trimming shortened V by 3 bases and J by 0 bases, and 11 bases separated the two germline ends. Germline values: CDR1 SEHNR, CDR2 FQNEAQ (reference sequence). The length of the CDR3 is 15 residues. The CDR3 coding sequence is TGTGCCAGCAGCTTTTCCCTTTCCTCTAACTATGGCTACACCTTC. Translation gives CASSFSLSSNYGYTF.

This clone has just one count. The chain is built from TRBV6-1 and TRBJ2-6; D unclear. This CDR3 has 15 amino acids. Germline CDR1 MNHNS, CDR2 SASEGT. Trimming took off 7 bases at V and 0 bases at J, with 10 bases between the two ends. CDR3 sequence: CASNYQSSGANVLTF. As DNA, the CDR3 is TGTGCCAGCAACTATCAGAGCTCTGGGGCCAACGTCCTGACTTTC.

The gene calls are TRBV9 and TRBJ2-2, with unresolved D. Germline lookup yields CDR1 SGDLS and CDR2 YYNGEE. The CDR3 length is 14 residues. Deletions cut 2 bases from V and 7 bases from J, with 12 bases between. DNA for the CDR3: TGTGCCAGCAGCGTTGGTCCGGGCGGCGGGGAGCTGTTTTTT. Protein product: CASSVGPGGGELFF. Variable domain in full (rest from reference TRBV9 and TRBJ2-2): DSGVTQTPKHLITATGQRVTLRCSPRSGDLSVYWYQQSLDQGLQFLIQYYNGEERAKGNILERFSAQQFPDLHSELNLSSLELGDSALYFCASSVGPGGGELFFGEGSRLTVL.

There are a few counts of this clone. The chain joins TRBV28 to TRBJ1-4; 8 bases are a match to TRBD1. CDR1 and CDR2 from the germline V gene are MDHEN and SYDVKM. Losses at the gene ends were 2 bases for V and 7 bases for J; bases not matched to a gene: 6. The CDR3 is 15 amino acids. The DNA for the CDR3 is TGTGCCAGCAGTTTACCTCCGGGACAGGCTGAAAAACTGTTTTTT. Amino acid sequence: CASSLPPGQAEKLFF.

The chain carries TRBV10-3 and TRBJ2-7; 8 bases agree with TRBD2. V gave up 8 bases and J gave up 0 bases; unmatched junction bases: 6. The CDR3 has 14 amino acids. Per germline, CDR1 ENHRY and CDR2 SYGVKD. CDR3 residues: CAIENSGSSYEQYF. The CDR3 bases are TGTGCCATCGAAAACAGCGGGAGCTCCTACGAGCAGTACTTC.

CDR3 sequence: CASSFQGFSQPQHF. CDR3 in DNA: TGTGCCAGCAGTTTTCAGGGCTTCTCGCAGCCCCAGCATTTT. The gene calls are TRBV28 and TRBJ1-5, with D maybe TRBD1 (5 bases). This CDR3 is built from 14 residues. Trimming stripped 3 bases from V and 7 bases from J, with 13 bases between. Per germline, CDR1 MDHEN and CDR2 SYDVKM.